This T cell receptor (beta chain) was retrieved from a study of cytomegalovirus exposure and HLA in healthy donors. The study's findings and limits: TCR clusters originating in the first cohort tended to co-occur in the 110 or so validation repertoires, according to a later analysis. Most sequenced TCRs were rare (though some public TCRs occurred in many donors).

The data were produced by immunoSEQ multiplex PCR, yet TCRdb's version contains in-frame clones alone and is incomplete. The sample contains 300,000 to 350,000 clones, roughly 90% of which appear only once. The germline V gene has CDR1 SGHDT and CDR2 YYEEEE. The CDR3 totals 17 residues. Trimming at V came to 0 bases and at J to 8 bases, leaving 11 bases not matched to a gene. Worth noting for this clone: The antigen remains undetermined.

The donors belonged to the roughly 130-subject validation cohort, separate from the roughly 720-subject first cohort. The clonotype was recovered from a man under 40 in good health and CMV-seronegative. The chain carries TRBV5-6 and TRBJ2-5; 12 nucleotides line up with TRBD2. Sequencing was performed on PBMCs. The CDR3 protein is CASSLVASGGAKRTQYF. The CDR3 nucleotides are TGTGCCAGCAGCTTGGTGGCTAGCGGGGGGGCCAAGAGAACCCAGTACTTC.